The 9 T cell receptor beta chains below come from one sample, sequenced in a study of blood T cell repertoires in COVID-19. Profiling relied on immunoSEQ multiplex PCR, and the TCRdb table lists in-frame clones only, not all of them. The sample shows tens of thousands of clones, around 85% of them seen only once. The sequenced material came from peripheral blood. These receptors were taken from a woman of 80 years or more with acute or convalescent COVID-19.

This chain uses TRBV5-1 with TRBJ2-1; TRBD2 matches at 9 bases. This CDR3 spans 19 amino acids. CDR1 is SGHRS and CDR2 is YFSETQ in the germline V gene. With 1 base clipped from V and 3 bases from J, the junction kept 14 bases outside the gene matches. CDR3 nucleotides: TGCGCCAGCAGCTTGACGTTCTTGGCGGGAGGGTTTAGCTACAATGAGCAGTTCTTC. It yields the protein CASSLTFLAGGFSYNEQFF.

V gene TRBV3-1 (or the pseudogene TRBV3-2) combines with J gene TRBJ2-3, with 7 bases identical to TRBD2. J was trimmed by 14 bases and V by 0 bases; bases with no gene match: 8. The CDR3 loop spans 13 amino acids. The germline CDR1 and CDR2 sequences are LGHDT and YNNKEL (reference sequence). The CDR3 is CASSQEELREPYF. CDR3 DNA: TGTGCCAGCAGCCAAGAGGAGTTGCGGGAGCCGTATTTT.

The chain is built from TRBV5-5 and TRBJ2-5, with TRBD2 matching 9 bases. V lost 4 bases, J lost 7 bases, and 11 bases stayed unmatched. The CDR3 is made up of 15 amino acids. Per the germline V gene, CDR1 is SGHKS and CDR2 is YYEKEE (reference sequence). This chain's CDR3 is CASSPLDPREGTQYF. CDR3 nucleotides: TGTGCCAGCAGCCCCTTAGACCCGCGGGAGGGGACCCAGTACTTC.

The chain carries TRBV20-1 and TRBJ1-2; perhaps TRBD1 as D (6 bases). The germline gives CDR1 DFQATT, CDR2 SNEGSKA (reference sequence). The CDR3 has 11 amino acids. Trimming removed 6 bases from V and 2 bases from J, with 7 bases in between. In nucleotides, the CDR3 is TGCAGTGCGGGGACAAACTATGGCTACACCTTC. Amino acid sequence: CSAGTNYGYTF.

V gene TRBV5-6 combines with J gene TRBJ2-2; 9 nucleotides line up with TRBD1. V was pared by 2 bases and J by 5 bases, with 4 bases of the junction left unmatched. CDR1 is SGHDT and CDR2 is YYEEEE in the germline V gene. This CDR3 has 15 residues. As DNA, the CDR3 is TGTGCCAGCAGCTTCACAGGGGGCAGGACCGGGGAGCTGTTTTTT. Translating it yields CASSFTGGRTGELFF.

V usage is TRBV5-1 and J usage is TRBJ2-1; D unclear. Trimming pared 1 base from V and 1 base from J, leaving 9 bases between. This CDR3 has 15 amino acids. The germline V gene encodes CDR1 SGHRS and CDR2 YFSETQ. In DNA, the CDR3 is TGCGCCAGCAGCTTGAGCATTCAATCCTACAATGAGCAGTTCTTC. Translating it yields CASSLSIQSYNEQFF.

The gene calls are TRBV6-5 and TRBJ2-7; D is unresolved. The CDR3 extends over 13 amino acids. With 7 bases removed from V and 3 bases from J, the gap between germline ends came to 13 bases. The germline gives CDR1 MNHEY, CDR2 SVGAGI. The CDR3: CASTRPTSYEQYF. The CDR3 DNA sequence: TGTGCCAGCACCCGCCCCACGAGCTACGAGCAGTACTTC.

J is TRBJ2-5 and V is TRBV5-5; the D gene is possibly TRBD2 (7 bases). The CDR3 length is 15 residues. CDR1 is SGHKS, CDR2 YYEKEE, per germline (reference sequence). V lost 4 bases to trimming and J lost 4 bases, with 17 bases between them. For the CDR3, the DNA is TGTGCCAGCAGCCCGGGGGGCGCGCAGGGAGAGACCCAGTACTTC. The encoded protein is CASSPGGAQGETQYF.

The chain has TRBV11-1 and TRBJ2-2; 7 bases agree with TRBD2. In germline, CDR1 is SGHAT, CDR2 FQDESV (reference sequence). The CDR3 contains 15 residues. Germline trimming cut 5 bases from V and 2 bases from J; bases unmatched to any gene: 5. The CDR3 nucleotides are TGTGCCAGCAGCCCTAGCGGATTAAACACCGGGGAGCTGTTTTTT. It codes for CASSPSGLNTGELFF.